This passage covers 2 T cell receptor beta chains from one sample sequenced in a study of T cells after yellow fever vaccination. TCRdb used MiXCR to reprocess the 5' RACE reads, holding one entry per CDR3 protein. The profile shows some 420,000 distinct CDR3 sequences, around a sixth of them singletons. The sequencing here drew on PBMCs, taken before the yellow fever booster vaccination. Receptors were obtained from a man aged 18 to 35 who received the YFV17D yellow fever vaccine.

The chain recombines TRBV4-2 with TRBJ2-7; D is perhaps TRBD1 (6 bases). The CDR3 contains 15 residues. V was pared by 0 bases and J by 6 bases, with 15 bases between. Germline CDR1 is LGHNA and CDR2 is YNFKEQ. This CDR3 is CASSQEGAGVLEQYF. CDR3 sequence (DNA): TGTGCCAGCAGCCAAGAAGGGGCAGGGGTACTCGAGCAGTACTTC.

This chain links TRBV27 with TRBJ2-1; 9 nucleotides align to TRBD1. This CDR3 has 13 amino acids. From germline, CDR1 is MNHEY and CDR2 SMNVEV (reference sequence). With 5 bases clipped from V and 7 bases from J, the junction kept 3 bases outside the gene matches. The CDR3 loop is CASSPGTGNEQFF. In DNA, the CDR3 is TGTGCCAGCAGTCCCGGGACAGGGAATGAGCAGTTCTTC.